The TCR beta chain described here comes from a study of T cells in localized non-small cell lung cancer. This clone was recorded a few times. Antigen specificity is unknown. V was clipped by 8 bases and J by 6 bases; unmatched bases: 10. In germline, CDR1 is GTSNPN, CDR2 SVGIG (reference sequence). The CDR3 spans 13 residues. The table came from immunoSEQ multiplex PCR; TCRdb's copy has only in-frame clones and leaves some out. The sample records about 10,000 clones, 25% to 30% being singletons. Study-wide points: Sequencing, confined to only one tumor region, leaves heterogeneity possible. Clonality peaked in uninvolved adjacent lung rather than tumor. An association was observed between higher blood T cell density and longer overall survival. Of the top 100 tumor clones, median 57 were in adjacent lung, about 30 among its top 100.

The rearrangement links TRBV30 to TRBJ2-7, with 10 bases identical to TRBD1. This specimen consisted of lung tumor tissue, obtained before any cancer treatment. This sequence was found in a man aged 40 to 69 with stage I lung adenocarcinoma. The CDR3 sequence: CAAGSGTGVEQYF. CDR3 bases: TGTGCCGCAGGCTCAGGGACAGGGGTCGAGCAGTACTTC.